This TCR beta chain emerged from a study of blood T cells in healthy people across ages. This clonotype has just a few counts. Its target is not known. General observations from the study: Relative to aged donors, long-lived donors carried more naive CD4+ cells and displayed higher diversity.

Through a sample-barcoded 5' primer and a J-beta primer mix, a second PCR was run for 7 to 11 cycles. One entry per CDR3 protein results from TCRdb running MiXCR on the 5' RACE reads. This table holds about 670,000 distinct CDR3 sequences, around 43% found once. Sequenced material: blood. This receptor was taken from a man of 80 years or more in good health.

CDR3 nucleotides: TGCGCCAGCAGCTTGGCAAGCGCCAGCGGGGGGATCTACAATGAGCAGTTCTTC. As protein: CASSLASASGGIYNEQFF. The rearrangement joins TRBV5-1 to TRBJ2-1, with 9 bases aligning to TRBD2. The junction had 10 bases not matched to a gene; V was cut back by 0 bases and J by 3 bases. Germline assignment: CDR1 SGHRS and CDR2 YFSETQ. The CDR3 is 18 residues long.